These 29 T cell receptor beta chains came from one sample sequenced in a study of blood T cell repertoires in COVID-19. Libraries were prepared by immunoSEQ multiplex PCR; TCRdb keeps only in-frame clonotypes and omits some of them. Among some 130,000 clones listed, more than 80% were seen once. Sequenced material: PBMCs or T cells enriched from blood (not recorded which). The receptors shown here come from a man aged 45 to 65 who had recovered from COVID-19.

The chain joins TRBV4-3 to TRBJ1-2; 7 nucleotides match TRBD1. The germline gives CDR1 LGHNA, CDR2 YSLEER. The CDR3 totals 15 residues. V shed 4 bases and J 2 bases; nucleotides not matched to a gene: 7. The CDR3 sequence is CASSLRQGQNYGYTF. The CDR3 nucleotides are TGCGCCAGCAGCCTTAGACAGGGTCAAAACTATGGCTACACCTTC.

The chain combines TRBV3-1 (or the pseudogene TRBV3-2) with TRBJ1-1; D unclear. Looked up from germline, CDR1 is LGHDT and CDR2 is YNNKEL (reference sequence). The length of the CDR3 is 12 residues. V was clipped by 2 bases and J by 11 bases, with 12 bases between them. CDR3 DNA sequence: TGTGCCAGCAGCCAAACTCAGGAACGGGCTTTCTTT. Encoded protein: CASSQTQERAFF.

The genes are TRBV30 and TRBJ2-3; TRBD2 matches 7 bases. Losses at the gene ends were 4 bases for V and 1 base for J; bases not matched to a gene: 5. CDR3 size: 14 residues. Germline V CDR1 and CDR2: GTSNPN, SVGIG (reference sequence). CDR3 DNA: TGTGCCTGGACCACTGGGGGGGGCACAGATACGCAGTATTTT. Amino acids: CAWTTGGGTDTQYF.

This chain joins TRBV10-3 and TRBJ1-2, with D perhaps TRBD1 (6 bases). Germline V gene lookup returns CDR1 ENHRY and CDR2 SYGVKD. Trimming cost V 4 bases and J 6 bases, with 15 bases left between them. The CDR3 contains 14 residues. CDR3 bases: TGTGCCATCAGTGTTTTTGGGCCAGGGGATGGCTACACCTTC. Its protein is CAISVFGPGDGYTF.

This chain uses TRBV7-2 with TRBJ2-4, with 14 bases identical to TRBD2. Looked up from germline, CDR1 is SGHTA and CDR2 is FQGNSA. The CDR3 spans 16 residues. V was pared by 5 bases and J by 9 bases, with 9 bases of the junction left unmatched. CDR3 coding DNA: TGTGCCAGCAGCCCAGCCGGGACTAGCGGGAGAAGCATTCAGTACTTC. Amino acid sequence: CASSPAGTSGRSIQYF.

This chain uses TRBV6-2 or TRBV6-3 with TRBJ1-5; D is unresolved. V was pared by 1 base and J by 6 bases, with 10 bases between. Per the germline V gene, CDR1 is MNHEY and CDR2 is SVGEGT. This CDR3 contains 14 residues. CDR3 in DNA: TGTGCCAGCAGTTACTTTTCAGGAGGTCAGCCCCAGCATTTT. This sequence encodes CASSYFSGGQPQHF.

The gene calls are TRBV6-5 and TRBJ2-1; 9 positions agree with TRBD2. Germline V CDR1 and CDR2: MNHEY, SVGAGI. The CDR3 spans 14 residues. J lost 9 bases, V lost 7 bases, and 10 bases had no gene match. The CDR3 nucleotides read TGTGCCAGCACTCGCGGAGGAGCGGGGGGTGAGCAGTTCTTC. Residues: CASTRGGAGGEQFF.

This clone was detected once. This chain connects TRBV28 to TRBJ1-5, with D maybe TRBD1 (5 bases). From germline, CDR1 is MDHEN and CDR2 SYDVKM. Trimming took off 4 bases at V and 6 bases at J, with 13 bases between the two ends. CDR3 length: 14 residues. The CDR3 DNA reads as TGTGCCAGCAGTTCGACAGTGCGTGGTCAGCCCCAGCATTTT. Translating it yields CASSSTVRGQPQHF.

The chain uses TRBV5-1 and TRBJ2-5; D not resolved. Germline CDR1 SGHRS, CDR2 YFSETQ. The CDR3 sequence is 15 residues long. V was shortened by 0 bases and J by 5 bases, with 14 bases between the two germline ends. CDR3: CASSLATVPSETQYF. CDR3 bases: TGCGCCAGCAGCTTGGCCACAGTACCCTCGGAGACCCAGTACTTC.

The chain employs TRBV5-4 and TRBJ1-4; 8 bases align to TRBD1. The CDR3 runs to 15 residues. Unmatched junction bases numbered 10, after V lost 4 bases and J lost 8 bases. Germline CDR1 is SGHNT and CDR2 is YYREEE (reference sequence). CDR3 coding DNA: TGTGCCAGCAGCACCAGGACAGGGTTGGGAGAAAAACTGTTTTTT. Translated: CASSTRTGLGEKLFF. The entire variable domain, with the rest obtained from reference TRBV5-4 and TRBJ1-4, is as follows: ETGVTQSPTHLIKTRGQQVTLRCSSQSGHNTVSWYQQALGQGPQFIFQYYREEENGRGNFPPRFSGLQFPNYSSELNVNALELDDSALYLCASSTRTGLGEKLFFGSGTQLSVL.

V gene TRBV7-3 combines with J gene TRBJ2-1; the match to TRBD1 covers 10 bases. Unmatched junction bases numbered 6, after V lost 5 bases and J lost 5 bases. Germline assignment: CDR1 SGHTA and CDR2 FQGTGA. The CDR3 is 15 amino acids. CDR3 sequence: CASSRDRGRDNEQFF. The CDR3 DNA follows: TGTGCCAGCAGCCGGGACAGGGGCAGGGACAATGAGCAGTTCTTC.

Here the CDR3 reads CASSPWTQASSYNEQFF. The CDR3 DNA reads TGCGCCAGCAGCCCTTGGACTCAGGCGAGCTCCTACAATGAGCAGTTCTTC. The rearrangement joins TRBV4-1 to TRBJ2-1, with TRBD2 as a possible D gene (5 bases). The CDR3 has 17 amino acids. Trimming pared 4 bases from V and 0 bases from J, leaving 16 bases between. Germline loops: CDR1 MGHRA, CDR2 YSYEKL.

J is TRBJ1-1 and V is TRBV6-5; TRBD1 agrees at 9 bases. Trimming removed 4 bases from V and 11 bases from J; junction bases left unmatched: 14. There are 15 residues in the CDR3. The V gene's germline CDR1 is MNHEY and CDR2 SVGAGI. CDR3 in DNA: TGTGCCAGCAGTTCCTACTCACTAATAGGACAGGGGGCTTTCTTT. It encodes CASSSYSLIGQGAFF.

This clone has a single count. The V call is TRBV7-3, the J call TRBJ2-7; a possible D gene is TRBD2 (6 bases). CDR1 is SGHTA and CDR2 is FQGTGA in the germline V gene. V was cut by 4 bases and J by 6 bases, with 16 bases left in between. The CDR3 has 14 amino acids. DNA for the CDR3: TGTGCCAGCAGCTCTGCTGGGGGGAGTAGCGAGCAGTACTTC. Protein product: CASSSAGGSSEQYF.

The rearrangement links TRBV5-8 to TRBJ1-3, with D perhaps TRBD1 (5 bases). The CDR3 has 13 amino acids. Germline V gene data show CDR1 as SGHTS and CDR2 as YDEGEE. V was shortened by 2 bases and J by 4 bases, with 7 bases between the two germline ends. CDR3 amino acids: CASSFSGGNTIYF. The CDR3 region has the DNA TGTGCCAGCAGCTTTTCAGGGGGAAACACCATATATTTT.

The V and J genes are TRBV12-3 or TRBV12-4 and TRBJ1-2, with TRBD1 matching 7 bases. Trimming at V came to 6 bases and at J to 4 bases, leaving 5 bases not matched to a gene. The CDR3 runs to 13 residues. CDR3 sequence: CASRPGQPYGYTF. CDR3 coding DNA: TGTGCCAGCAGGCCGGGACAGCCCTATGGCTACACCTTC.

The genes are TRBV6-5 and TRBJ1-2; possible D gene TRBD1, 6 bases. Trimming took 9 bases from V and 2 from J, leaving 13 bases between them. Germline assignment: CDR1 MNHEY and CDR2 SVGAGI. The CDR3 length is 13 residues. The CDR3 reads CASSNQGNYGYTF. In DNA, the CDR3 is TGTGCCAGTTCCAACCAGGGGAACTATGGCTACACCTTC.

The chain is built from TRBV10-2 and TRBJ1-3; maybe TRBD1 (5 bases). CDR3 length: 15 amino acids. Trimming left V 6 bases short and J 2 bases short, with 14 bases between. Germline lookup yields CDR1 WSHSY and CDR2 SAAADI. In DNA form, the CDR3 reads TGCGCCAGCAGCGAAGGCAGGGCGGCTGGAAACACCATATATTTT. It codes for CASSEGRAAGNTIYF.

This chain joins TRBV7-3 and TRBJ2-5, with D maybe TRBD2 (6 bases). Trimming shortened V by 2 bases and J by 3 bases, and 7 bases separated the two germline ends. CDR3 length: 13 residues. CDR1 and CDR2 (germline): SGHTA, FQGTGA. The CDR3: CASSLSGEETQYF. In nucleotides, the CDR3 is TGTGCCAGCAGCTTATCGGGGGAAGAGACCCAGTACTTC.

The genes are TRBV12-3 or TRBV12-4 and TRBJ2-7, with TRBD2 matching 15 bases. V dropped 9 bases and J dropped 4; count of bases not matched to a gene: 1. The CDR3 is 13 residues long. CDR3 sequence reads: CASGTSGGYEQYV. In nucleotides, the CDR3 is TGTGCCAGTGGGACTAGCGGGGGGTACGAGCAGTACGTC.

CDR3 bases: TGTGCCAGCAAGGGGAACTATGGCTACACCTTC. Its translation: CASKGNYGYTF. The chain combines TRBV28 with TRBJ1-2, with a tentative D call TRBD1 (5 bases). The CDR3 spans 11 residues. The germline CDR1 and CDR2 sequences are MDHEN and SYDVKM. Trimming pared 7 bases from V and 2 bases from J, leaving 5 bases between.

The chain carries TRBV9 and TRBJ1-1; 7 nucleotides agree with TRBD1. Germline V gene lookup returns CDR1 SGDLS and CDR2 YYNGEE. The CDR3 sequence is 15 residues long. V was pared by 5 bases and J by 6 bases, with 13 bases of the junction left unmatched. In DNA, the CDR3 is TGTGCCAGCAGTGGCCAGACAGGGTGGGCGGCTGAAGCTTTCTTT. Amino acid sequence: CASSGQTGWAAEAFF.

The chain links TRBV6-2 or TRBV6-3 to TRBJ2-7; 9 bases line up with TRBD2. This CDR3 contains 15 residues. Per germline, CDR1 MNHEY and CDR2 SVGEGT. V gave up 5 bases and J gave up 1 base; unmatched junction bases: 6. This chain's CDR3 is CASSRLAGRSYEQYF. CDR3 in DNA: TGTGCCAGCAGTCGGCTAGCGGGACGATCCTACGAGCAGTACTTC.

The rearrangement links TRBV7-3 to TRBJ1-5, with D uncertain. With 4 bases removed from V and 5 bases from J, the gap between germline ends came to 9 bases. Germline values: CDR1 SGHTA, CDR2 FQGTGA. The CDR3 is made up of 13 amino acids. CDR3 sequence (DNA): TGTGCCAGCAGCTCTTGGGGAGATCAGCCCCAGCATTTT. It specifies CASSSWGDQPQHF.

This clone was observed a handful of times. This CDR3 reads CAWSVGTGGFYGYTF. CDR3 bases: TGTGCCTGGAGTGTAGGGACAGGGGGCTTCTATGGCTACACCTTC. The chain couples TRBV30 to TRBJ1-2; 12 nucleotides match TRBD1. Losses at the gene ends were 0 bases for V and 4 bases for J; bases not matched to a gene: 3. From germline, CDR1 is GTSNPN and CDR2 SVGIG (reference sequence). CDR3 size: 15 residues.

The chain links TRBV5-5 to TRBJ2-2, with 7 positions matching TRBD1. Per germline, CDR1 SGHKS and CDR2 YYEKEE (reference sequence). The CDR3 extends over 15 amino acids. After removal of 3 bases from V and 0 bases from J, the junction contained 2 bases not matched to a gene. As DNA, the CDR3 is TGTGCCAGCAGCTCGGGACAGTCGAACACCGGGGAGCTGTTTTTT. This translates into CASSSGQSNTGELFF.

This clone was observed a single time. The rearrangement uses TRBV5-6 and TRBJ1-5; D is unclear. Germline values: CDR1 SGHDT, CDR2 YYEEEE. There are 15 residues in the CDR3. Trimming removed 1 base at V and 2 bases at J, with 10 bases between. CDR3 DNA sequence: TGTGCCAGCAGCTTGCTTTCCGGTGGCAATCAGCCCCAGCATTTT. Translation gives CASSLLSGGNQPQHF.

This chain joins TRBV21-1 and TRBJ1-4. TRBV21-1 is an annotated pseudogene. The CDR3 contains 17 residues. CDR3 sequence (DNA): TGTGCCAGCAGCACCGGACAAGGCGGGGCAACTAATGAAAAACTGTTTTTT. It codes for CASSTGQGGATNEKLFF.

The CDR3 loop reads CASSGDRGPNYGYTF. The CDR3 coding sequence is TGCGCCAGCAGCGGAGATAGGGGGCCCAACTATGGCTACACCTTC. V gene TRBV5-1 combines with J gene TRBJ1-2, with 7 bases matching TRBD1. This CDR3 has 15 amino acids. The germline V gene has CDR1 SGHRS and CDR2 YFSETQ. V dropped 4 bases and J dropped 2; count of bases not matched to a gene: 8.